This section outlines one T cell receptor (beta chain) sequence together with its context. The antigen is not known. Amplification used 60 Vbeta primers and 13 Jbeta primers. Libraries were prepared by immunoSEQ multiplex PCR; TCRdb keeps only in-frame clonotypes and omits some of them. Of fewer than 200,000 clones listed, about 81% are singletons. Trimming took off 8 bases at V and 3 bases at J, with 17 bases between the two ends. Germline V gene sequence: CDR1 MNHGY, CDR2 SVAAGI. CDR3 size: 14 residues. Each donor was nominally healthy when sampled (though unrecorded immune exposures were likely). The sample is drawn from a study of cytomegalovirus exposure and HLA in healthy donors. Whole-study findings and limits: Cytomegalovirus status was reportedly diagnosed by the classifier with high specificity and sensitivity.

The V gene is TRBV6-9, the J gene TRBJ2-7, with D possibly matching TRBD1 (5 bases). This receptor was obtained from a young woman in good health and CMV-seronegative. The sequenced sample consisted of PBMCs. CDR3 in amino acids: CASQKGDSSYEQYF. CDR3 in DNA: TGTGCCAGCCAGAAGGGCGACAGCAGCTACGAGCAGTACTTC.